This T cell receptor (beta chain) was recovered during a study of radiotherapy plus CTLA-4 blockade in lung cancer. Comments on this clone: The antigen is undetermined.

Overall study findings and caveats: Interferon-beta and early blood T cell clone dynamics reportedly predicted response best.

Here immunoSEQ multiplex PCR was the method, and the copy in TCRdb shows in-frame clones only, minus some. The table has over 85,000 clones, roughly 79% seen once; the top ten hold 2.5% to 3%. Per germline, CDR1 SNHLY and CDR2 FYNNEI. With 2 bases clipped from V and 6 bases from J, the junction kept 4 bases outside the gene matches. The CDR3 is made up of 13 amino acids. This clonotype was sampled from a human donor with non-small cell lung cancer who had a partial response to radiotherapy plus ipilimumab. Some clones in this sample may be carry-over from other donors' samples. Sequenced material: peripheral blood, taken from a patient treated with radiotherapy plus ipilimumab. The rearrangement joins TRBV2 to TRBJ2-7, with 7 bases identical to TRBD1. DNA for the CDR3: TGTGCCAGCAGTGAATTGGCAGGGGGCGAGCAGTACTTC. Amino acid sequence: CASSELAGGEQYF.